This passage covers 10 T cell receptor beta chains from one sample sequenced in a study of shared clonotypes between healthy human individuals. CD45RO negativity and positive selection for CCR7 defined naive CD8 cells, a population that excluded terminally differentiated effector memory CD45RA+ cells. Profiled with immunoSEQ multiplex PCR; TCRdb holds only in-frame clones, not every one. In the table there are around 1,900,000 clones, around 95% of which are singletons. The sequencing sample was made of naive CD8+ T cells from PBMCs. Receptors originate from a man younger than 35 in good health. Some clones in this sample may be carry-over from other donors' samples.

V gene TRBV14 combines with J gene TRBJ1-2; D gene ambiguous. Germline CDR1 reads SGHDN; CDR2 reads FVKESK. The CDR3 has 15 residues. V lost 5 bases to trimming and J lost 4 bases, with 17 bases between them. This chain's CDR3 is CASSLGVQPSYGYTF. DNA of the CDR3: TGTGCCAGCAGCTTAGGCGTCCAGCCTTCCTATGGCTACACCTTC.

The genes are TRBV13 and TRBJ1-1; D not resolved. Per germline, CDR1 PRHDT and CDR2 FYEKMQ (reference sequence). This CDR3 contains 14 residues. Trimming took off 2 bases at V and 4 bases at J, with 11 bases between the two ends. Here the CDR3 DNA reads TGTGCCAGCAGCTTATACTCAGGAGTCACTGAAGCTTTCTTT. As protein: CASSLYSGVTEAFF.

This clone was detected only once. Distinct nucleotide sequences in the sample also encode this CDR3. The CDR3 loop reads CASSAGGSSTDTQYF. DNA for the CDR3: TGTGCCAGCAGCGCGGGGGGGTCTAGCACAGATACGCAGTATTTT. V is TRBV9 and J is TRBJ2-3; 8 bases match TRBD2. Germline values: CDR1 SGDLS, CDR2 YYNGEE. The CDR3 loop spans 15 amino acids. The V and J ends lost 3 bases and 0 bases, in that order; junction bases with no gene match: 3.

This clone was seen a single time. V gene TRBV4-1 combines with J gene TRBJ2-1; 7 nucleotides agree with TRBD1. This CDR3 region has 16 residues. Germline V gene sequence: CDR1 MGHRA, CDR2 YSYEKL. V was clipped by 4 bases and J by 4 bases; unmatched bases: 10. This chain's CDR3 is CASSPHRDSRYNEQFF. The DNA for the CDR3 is TGCGCCAGCAGCCCACACCGGGACAGTAGATACAATGAGCAGTTCTTC.

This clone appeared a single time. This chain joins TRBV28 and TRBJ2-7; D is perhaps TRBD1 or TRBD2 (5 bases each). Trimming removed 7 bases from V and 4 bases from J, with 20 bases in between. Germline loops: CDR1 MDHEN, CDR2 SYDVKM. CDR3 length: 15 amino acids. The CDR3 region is CASKLYTGAHYEQYF. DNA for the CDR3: TGTGCCAGCAAACTCTATACCGGGGCCCATTACGAGCAGTACTTC.

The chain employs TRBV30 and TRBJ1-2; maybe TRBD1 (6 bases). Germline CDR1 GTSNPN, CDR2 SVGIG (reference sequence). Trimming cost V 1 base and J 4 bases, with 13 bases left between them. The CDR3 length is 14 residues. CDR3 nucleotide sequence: TGTGCCTGGAGTGACCAGGGGTATGGCTATGGCTACACCTTC. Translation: CAWSDQGYGYGYTF.

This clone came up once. CDR3 sequence: CASGQGSTEAFF. CDR3 coding DNA: TGTGCCAGCGGACAGGGGAGCACTGAAGCTTTCTTT. This chain uses TRBV9 with TRBJ1-1, with 9 bases that match TRBD1. Germline V gives CDR1 SGDLS, CDR2 YYNGEE. The V gene end was trimmed by 7 bases and the J gene end by 4 bases; junction bases not matched to a gene: 2. This CDR3 comprises 12 residues.

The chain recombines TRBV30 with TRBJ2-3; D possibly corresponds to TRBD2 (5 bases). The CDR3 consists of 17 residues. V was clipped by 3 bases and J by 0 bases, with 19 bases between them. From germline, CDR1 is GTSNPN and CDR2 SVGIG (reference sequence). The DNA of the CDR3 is TGTGCCTGGAGCGAGGGCCCCGGGATCACGAGCACAGATACGCAGTATTTT. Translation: CAWSEGPGITSTDTQYF.

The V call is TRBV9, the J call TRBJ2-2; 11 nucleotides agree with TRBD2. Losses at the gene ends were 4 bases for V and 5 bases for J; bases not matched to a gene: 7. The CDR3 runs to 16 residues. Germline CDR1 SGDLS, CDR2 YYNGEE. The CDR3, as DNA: TGTGCCAGCAGCCCCAGTAGCGGGAGGGGAACCGGGGAGCTGTTTTTT. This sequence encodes CASSPSSGRGTGELFF.

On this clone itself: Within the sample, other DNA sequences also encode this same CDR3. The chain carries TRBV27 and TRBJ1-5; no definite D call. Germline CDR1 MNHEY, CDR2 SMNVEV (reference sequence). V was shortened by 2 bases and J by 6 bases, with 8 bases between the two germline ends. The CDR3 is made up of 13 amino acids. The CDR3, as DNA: TGTGCCAGCAGTTTAGCCGGCGGTCAGCCCCAGCATTTT. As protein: CASSLAGGQPQHF.